This T cell receptor (beta chain) was identified during a study of cytomegalovirus exposure and HLA in healthy donors. Study-level results: For most subjects, TCR beta sequences were reported to predict HLA-A and HLA-B alleles with accuracy.

Each donor was healthy, and each was a bone marrow donor. About this clone: Its antigen remains unidentified.

60 Vbeta and 13 Jbeta primers were used in PCR. This table comes from immunoSEQ multiplex PCR, and its TCRdb copy is limited to in-frame clones, with some not included. The sample spans 90,000 to 150,000 clones; the ten largest clones claim roughly 3.5%. The ends were cut back, 1 base at V and 2 bases at J, with 15 bases in the middle. The CDR3 sequence is 16 residues long. In germline, CDR1 is LGHNA, CDR2 YNFKEQ. Sequenced material: PBMCs. The chain employs TRBV4-2 and TRBJ2-7; D is possibly TRBD2 (7 bases). This TCR was sampled from a man aged 18 to 30 in good health and CMV-seronegative. The DNA for the CDR3 is TGTGCCAGCAGCCAAGCGGGGGGCCTCTCAACCTACGAGCAGTACTTC. As protein: CASSQAGGLSTYEQYF.